Each of the 2 T cell receptor beta chains below was sequenced from the same sample in a study of shared clonotypes between healthy human individuals. Here immunoSEQ multiplex PCR was the method, and the copy in TCRdb shows in-frame clones only, minus some. The sample yields roughly 1,500,000 clones, roughly 98% seen once. The specimen sequenced was naive CD4+ T cells sorted from blood. Subset meaning: CD45RA+ positively selected. These receptors all come from a man under 40 in good health.

Comment on this clone: The same CDR3 is also encoded by other DNA sequences in this sample. The chain carries TRBV18 and TRBJ1-5; TRBD1 matches 7 bases. V lost 3 bases to trimming and J lost 4 bases; unmatched junction nucleotides: 6. CDR3 length: 15 amino acids. The germline V gene encodes CDR1 KGHSH and CDR2 LQKENI. The CDR3 region has the DNA TGTGCCAGCTCACCTAGGACAGGTGGTAATCAGCCCCAGCATTTT. It translates to CASSPRTGGNQPQHF.

The V call is TRBV5-1, the J call TRBJ1-5; tentative D call: TRBD1 (6 bases). V gave up 4 bases and J gave up 10 bases, with 12 bases separating them. Germline CDR1 and CDR2: SGHRS and YFSETQ. The CDR3 is made up of 12 amino acids. CDR3 region: CASSEQGGPQHF. The CDR3 DNA is TGCGCCAGCAGCGAACAGGGAGGTCCCCAGCATTTT.